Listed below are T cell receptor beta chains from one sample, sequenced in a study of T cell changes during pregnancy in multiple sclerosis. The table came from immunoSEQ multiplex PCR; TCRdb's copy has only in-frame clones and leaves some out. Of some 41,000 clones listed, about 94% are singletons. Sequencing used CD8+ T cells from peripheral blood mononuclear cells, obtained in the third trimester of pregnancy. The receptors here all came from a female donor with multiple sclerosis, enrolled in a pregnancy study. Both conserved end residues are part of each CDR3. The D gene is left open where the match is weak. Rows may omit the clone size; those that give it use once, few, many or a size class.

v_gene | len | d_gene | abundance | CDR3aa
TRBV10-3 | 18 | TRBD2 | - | CAISALLKREERAGELFF
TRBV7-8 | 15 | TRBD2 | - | CASSLYLAEYNEQFF
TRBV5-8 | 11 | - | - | CASSSNQPQHF
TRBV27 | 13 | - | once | CASSLFGAYEQYF
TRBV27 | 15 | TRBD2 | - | CASSLGLAGSYEQYF
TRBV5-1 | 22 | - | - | CASSPRPGTSGSFPSYSETQYF
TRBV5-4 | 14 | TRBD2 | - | CASSPGTSAVEQYF
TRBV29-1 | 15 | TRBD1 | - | CSVPTGVSSYNEQFF
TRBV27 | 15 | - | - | CASSLSIRDTDTQYF
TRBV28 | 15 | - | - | CASSFDESGLETQYF
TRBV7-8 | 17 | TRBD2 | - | CAIQTTPWEGKGYEQYF
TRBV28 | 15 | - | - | CASKVSYSPYNEQFF
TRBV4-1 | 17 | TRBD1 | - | CASSQLPGQGSDTEAFF
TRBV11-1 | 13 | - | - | CASSINTAYEQYF
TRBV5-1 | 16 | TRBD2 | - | CATSGGSYSVAYEQYF
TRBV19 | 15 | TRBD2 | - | CASRAAGGRTDTQYF
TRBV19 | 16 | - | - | CASSIGNSFFSDEQYF
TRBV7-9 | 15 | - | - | CASSPQNHWTGELFF
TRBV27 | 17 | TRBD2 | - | CASSLPEIAGDNYEQYF
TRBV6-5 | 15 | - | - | CASSYSTPYYNEQFF
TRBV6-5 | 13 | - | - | CASSYGQAYGYTF
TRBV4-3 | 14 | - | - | CASSQDGGSYEQYF
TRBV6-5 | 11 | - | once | CASRKDREQFF
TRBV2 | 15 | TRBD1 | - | CASRGTGGVKNIQYF
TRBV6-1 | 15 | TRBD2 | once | CASSEAAGGIYEQYF
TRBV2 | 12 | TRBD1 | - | CASLQGDYGYTF
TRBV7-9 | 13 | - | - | CASSHRSKDTQYF
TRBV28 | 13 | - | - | CASSLEGRLEQFF
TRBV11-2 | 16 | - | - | CASSLGTGRGSTEAFF
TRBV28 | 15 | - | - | CASRPLLGGGQPQHF
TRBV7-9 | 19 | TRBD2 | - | CASSLVLAGGPISYNEQFF
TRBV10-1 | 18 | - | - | CASSETTRDKMMNTEAFF
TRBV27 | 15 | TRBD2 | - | CASSALASGSYEQYF
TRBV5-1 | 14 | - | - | CASSLSRSSTEQYF
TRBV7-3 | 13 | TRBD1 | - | CASSLDRADEQFF